These T cell receptor beta chains were read from a single sample in a study of cytomegalovirus exposure and HLA in healthy donors. The repertoire was sequenced with immunoSEQ multiplex PCR; TCRdb's copy has only in-frame clones and lacks some. This sample has some 97,000 clones, with more than 65% found just once. Sequencing was performed on PBMCs. The source is a woman under 30 in good health and CMV-seronegative. Each CDR3 is given with its conserved first and last residue. Each record gives: CDR3 protein, CDR3 DNA, J gene, clone size, D gene, V gene. A D gene is named only where the DNA matches it firmly. Clone size, where shown, is once, few, many, or a class for clones that have expanded.

CDR3aa: CASSLEGRTNTGELFF
CDR3nt: TGTGCCAGCAGCTTAGAAGGGAGGACAAACACCGGGGAGCTGTTTTTT
j_gene: TRBJ2-2
abundance: .
d_gene: .
v_gene: TRBV7-2

CDR3aa: CASRFGWAGPYEQYF
CDR3nt: TGTGCCAGCAGATTCGGATGGGCAGGGCCCTACGAGCAGTACTTC
j_gene: TRBJ2-7
abundance: few
d_gene: .
v_gene: TRBV11-1

CDR3aa: CASSPRAGGLVDTQYF
CDR3nt: TGTGCCAGCAGCCCACGAGCGGGGGGGCTGGTAGATACGCAGTATTTT
j_gene: TRBJ2-3
abundance: .
d_gene: TRBD2
v_gene: TRBV9

CDR3aa: CASRPSGDYEQYF
CDR3nt: TGTGCCAGCAGACCGTCAGGGGACTACGAGCAGTACTTC
j_gene: TRBJ2-7
abundance: .
d_gene: .
v_gene: TRBV28

CDR3aa: CASSEIGLAGVTDTQYF
CDR3nt: TGTGCCAGCAGTGAAATCGGGCTAGCGGGAGTCACAGATACGCAGTATTTT
j_gene: TRBJ2-3
abundance: .
d_gene: TRBD2
v_gene: TRBV6-1

CDR3aa: CASSPPVVNYGYTF
CDR3nt: TGTGCCAGCTCACCTCCGGTGGTGAACTATGGCTACACCTTC
j_gene: TRBJ1-2
abundance: .
d_gene: .
v_gene: TRBV18

CDR3aa: CASRSGTSGRMEQYF
CDR3nt: TGTGCCAGCAGATCCGGGACTAGCGGGCGTATGGAGCAGTACTTC
j_gene: TRBJ2-7
abundance: .
d_gene: TRBD2
v_gene: TRBV27

CDR3aa: CASSYGLAGSSSYNEQFF
CDR3nt: TGTGCCAGCAGCTACGGACTAGCGGGAAGTTCCTCCTACAATGAGCAGTTCTTC
j_gene: TRBJ2-1
abundance: .
d_gene: TRBD2
v_gene: TRBV7-9

CDR3aa: CASSLRSGGFTEAFF
CDR3nt: TGTGCCAGCAGCCTCAGATCGGGGGGTTTCACTGAAGCTTTCTTT
j_gene: TRBJ1-1
abundance: .
d_gene: .
v_gene: TRBV5-6

CDR3aa: CASSPISTGTGPYGYTF
CDR3nt: TGCGCCAGCAGCCCGATAAGTACCGGGACAGGACCGTATGGCTACACCTTC
j_gene: TRBJ1-2
abundance: .
d_gene: TRBD1
v_gene: TRBV4-3

CDR3aa: CASSSAGGEHTEAFF
CDR3nt: TGTGCCAGCAGCTCCGCCGGCGGGGAACACACTGAAGCTTTCTTT
j_gene: TRBJ1-1
abundance: .
d_gene: .
v_gene: TRBV11-3

CDR3aa: CASRVYTDSPLHF
CDR3nt: TGCGCCAGCAGGGTTTATACGGATTCACCCCTCCACTTT
j_gene: TRBJ1-6
abundance: .
d_gene: .
v_gene: TRBV5-1

CDR3aa: CATTEGRTNTGELFF
CDR3nt: TGTGCCACCACCGAGGGCCGCACGAACACCGGGGAGCTGTTTTTT
j_gene: TRBJ2-2
abundance: .
d_gene: .
v_gene: TRBV18

CDR3aa: CASSEARDHGELFF
CDR3nt: TGTGCCAGCAGTGAAGCCAGGGATCACGGGGAGCTGTTTTTT
j_gene: TRBJ2-2
abundance: .
d_gene: .
v_gene: TRBV2

CDR3aa: CASSEHGYF
CDR3nt: TGTGCCAGCAGTGAGCACGGGTACTTC
j_gene: TRBJ2-5
abundance: .
d_gene: .
v_gene: TRBV2

CDR3aa: CASSLDRGPTEAFF
CDR3nt: TGTGCCAGCAGTCTGGACAGGGGGCCTACTGAAGCTTTCTTT
j_gene: TRBJ1-1
abundance: .
d_gene: TRBD1
v_gene: TRBV7-8

CDR3aa: CASSPRGAGYRGYTF
CDR3nt: TGTGCCAGCAGTCCGCGGGGCGCGGGGTATCGTGGCTACACCTTC
j_gene: TRBJ1-2
abundance: .
d_gene: .
v_gene: TRBV28

CDR3aa: CSVEVGAAYGYTF
CDR3nt: TGCAGCGTTGAAGTTGGGGCGGCCTATGGCTACACCTTC
j_gene: TRBJ1-2
abundance: .
d_gene: .
v_gene: TRBV29-1

CDR3aa: CASSLVAADSGNTIYF
CDR3nt: TGTGCCAGCAGCTTGGTGGCCGCAGACTCTGGAAACACCATATATTTT
j_gene: TRBJ1-3
abundance: .
d_gene: .
v_gene: TRBV5-5

CDR3aa: CASSLDQGIFYGYTF
CDR3nt: TGCGCCAGCAGCTTGGATCAGGGGATCTTCTATGGCTACACCTTC
j_gene: TRBJ1-2
abundance: .
d_gene: .
v_gene: TRBV5-1

CDR3aa: CASSQDPGLAGDNEQFF
CDR3nt: TGCGCCAGCAGCCAAGATCCCGGACTAGCGGGGGACAATGAGCAGTTCTTC
j_gene: TRBJ2-1
abundance: once
d_gene: TRBD2
v_gene: TRBV4-3

CDR3aa: CASSQEVVLVGYEQYF
CDR3nt: TGCGCCAGCAGCCAAGAAGTCGTACTAGTCGGGTACGAGCAGTACTTC
j_gene: TRBJ2-7
abundance: .
d_gene: .
v_gene: TRBV4-1

CDR3aa: CASSWRAGNEQFF
CDR3nt: TGTGCCAGCAGTTGGAGGGCCGGGAATGAGCAGTTCTTC
j_gene: TRBJ2-1
abundance: .
d_gene: .
v_gene: TRBV28

CDR3aa: CASSPSGQIYNEQFF
CDR3nt: TGTGCCAGCTCACCTTCGGGACAGATCTACAATGAGCAGTTCTTC
j_gene: TRBJ2-1
abundance: .
d_gene: TRBD1
v_gene: TRBV18

CDR3aa: CASSQLTQGELFF
CDR3nt: TGCGCCAGCAGCCAACTAACCCAGGGGGAACTGTTTTTT
j_gene: TRBJ1-4
abundance: .
d_gene: TRBD1
v_gene: TRBV4-1

CDR3aa: CASSVALTGQETQYF
CDR3nt: TGTGCCAGCAGCGTAGCTCTTACGGGGCAAGAGACCCAGTACTTC
j_gene: TRBJ2-5
abundance: .
d_gene: .
v_gene: TRBV9

CDR3aa: CASSLRDSYNEQFF
CDR3nt: TGTGCCAGCAGCTTACGGGACTCCTACAATGAGCAGTTCTTC
j_gene: TRBJ2-1
abundance: .
d_gene: .
v_gene: TRBV5-4

CDR3aa: CASSETLMIPGGYEQYF
CDR3nt: TGTGCCAGCAGTGAAACCCTCATGATCCCCGGGGGCTACGAGCAGTACTTC
j_gene: TRBJ2-7
abundance: once
d_gene: .
v_gene: TRBV6-1

CDR3aa: CASSHDRGNQPQHF
CDR3nt: TGTGCCAGCAGCCATGACAGGGGCAATCAGCCCCAGCATTTT
j_gene: TRBJ1-5
abundance: few
d_gene: .
v_gene: TRBV21-1

CDR3aa: CASSYSQASGANVLTF
CDR3nt: TGTGCCAGCAGTTACTCCCAGGCCTCTGGGGCCAACGTCCTGACTTTC
j_gene: TRBJ2-6
abundance: .
d_gene: .
v_gene: TRBV6-5

CDR3aa: CASSQRRDRDDQPQHF
CDR3nt: TGCGCCAGCAGCCAACGCCGGGACAGGGACGACCAGCCCCAGCATTTT
j_gene: TRBJ1-5
abundance: .
d_gene: TRBD1
v_gene: TRBV4-1

CDR3aa: CASSSGTGMTGNTIYF
CDR3nt: TGTGCCAGTAGTAGCGGGACAGGGATGACTGGAAACACCATATATTTT
j_gene: TRBJ1-3
abundance: .
d_gene: TRBD1
v_gene: TRBV19

CDR3aa: CAWSRWPSPSSGANVLTF
CDR3nt: TGTGCCTGGAGTAGGTGGCCTAGCCCCAGCTCTGGGGCCAACGTCCTGACTTTC
j_gene: TRBJ2-6
abundance: .
d_gene: .
v_gene: TRBV30

CDR3aa: CAIRFSTSGEYEQYF
CDR3nt: TGTGCCATCAGATTCTCGACTAGCGGGGAGTACGAGCAGTACTTC
j_gene: TRBJ2-7
abundance: .
d_gene: TRBD2
v_gene: TRBV10-3

CDR3aa: CASSLGGVTEAFF
CDR3nt: TGTGCCAGCAGTTTAGGGGGGGTTACTGAAGCTTTCTTT
j_gene: TRBJ1-1
abundance: .
d_gene: .
v_gene: TRBV28

CDR3aa: CAISRLAGVGDTQYF
CDR3nt: TGTGCCATCAGTAGACTAGCGGGGGTTGGAGATACGCAGTATTTT
j_gene: TRBJ2-3
abundance: .
d_gene: TRBD2
v_gene: TRBV10-3

CDR3aa: CASSDRVRAGELFF
CDR3nt: TGTGCCAGCAGCGACAGGGTTAGGGCCGGGGAGCTGTTTTTT
j_gene: TRBJ2-2
abundance: .
d_gene: TRBD1
v_gene: TRBV7-9

CDR3aa: CASSSGQLSTDTQYF
CDR3nt: TGTGCCAGCAGCTCAGGACAGCTAAGCACAGATACGCAGTATTTT
j_gene: TRBJ2-3
abundance: .
d_gene: .
v_gene: TRBV7-6

CDR3aa: CASSLGLAGGRNEQYF
CDR3nt: TGTGCCAGCAGTTTAGGACTAGCGGGAGGGCGCAACGAGCAGTACTTC
j_gene: TRBJ2-7
abundance: .
d_gene: TRBD2
v_gene: TRBV28

CDR3aa: CASSLVQGANGELFF
CDR3nt: TGCGCCAGCAGCTTGGTACAGGGGGCGAACGGGGAGCTGTTTTTT
j_gene: TRBJ2-2
abundance: .
d_gene: TRBD1
v_gene: TRBV5-1

CDR3aa: CASSRGLLYNEQFF
CDR3nt: TGTGCCAGCAGTCGGGGACTACTCTACAATGAGCAGTTCTTC
j_gene: TRBJ2-1
abundance: .
d_gene: TRBD2
v_gene: TRBV28

CDR3aa: CASSPPTGGRNEKLFF
CDR3nt: TGCGCCAGCAGTCCTCCTACAGGGGGCCGAAATGAAAAACTGTTTTTT
j_gene: TRBJ1-4
abundance: .
d_gene: TRBD1
v_gene: TRBV4-1

CDR3aa: CAISDSVEPQHF
CDR3nt: TGTGCCATCAGCGACTCCGTAGAGCCCCAGCATTTT
j_gene: TRBJ1-5
abundance: .
d_gene: .
v_gene: TRBV10-3

CDR3aa: CASREAGALAGGPNTGELFF
CDR3nt: TGCGCCAGCAGAGAAGCAGGGGCCCTAGCGGGGGGGCCAAACACCGGGGAGCTGTTTTTT
j_gene: TRBJ2-2
abundance: .
d_gene: TRBD2
v_gene: TRBV5-1

CDR3aa: CAISEIGQRETQYF
CDR3nt: TGTGCCATCAGTGAGATCGGACAGCGAGAGACCCAGTACTTC
j_gene: TRBJ2-5
abundance: .
d_gene: .
v_gene: TRBV10-3

CDR3aa: CSAASDEQYF
CDR3nt: TGCAGTGCCGCCAGCGACGAGCAGTACTTC
j_gene: TRBJ2-7
abundance: .
d_gene: .
v_gene: TRBV20-1